This TCR beta chain was identified in a study of T-cell reconstitution after alpha-beta-depleted transplantation in children. The TCRbeta library incorporated unique molecular identifiers. TCRdb independently ran MiXCR on the PCR reads; one entry per CDR3 protein. The sample has around 600,000 distinct CDR3 sequences, roughly a tenth seen once. CDR1 and CDR2 (germline): SGHTA, FQGTGA. V dropped 5 bases and J dropped 3; count of bases not matched to a gene: 2. The CDR3 totals 13 residues. This sequence was found in a human donor who donated a stem cell graft to a child with acute myeloid leukemia. This chain connects TRBV7-3 to TRBJ1-2; 8 bases align to TRBD1. Sequencing used PBMCs from the stem cell graft donor, obtained from the stem cell graft. The CDR3 is CASSRTGYYGYTF. The CDR3 coding sequence is TGTGCCAGCAGCCGGACAGGGTACTATGGCTACACCTTC.